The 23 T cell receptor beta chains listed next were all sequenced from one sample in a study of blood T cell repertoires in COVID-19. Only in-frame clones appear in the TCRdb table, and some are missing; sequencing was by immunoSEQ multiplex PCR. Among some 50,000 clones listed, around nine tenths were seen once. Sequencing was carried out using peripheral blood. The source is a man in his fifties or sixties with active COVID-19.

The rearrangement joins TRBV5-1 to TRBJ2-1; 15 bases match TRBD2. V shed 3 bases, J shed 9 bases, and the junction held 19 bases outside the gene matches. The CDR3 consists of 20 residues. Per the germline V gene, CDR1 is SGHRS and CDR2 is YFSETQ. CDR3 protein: CASSSAGGLAGGRLYGEQFF. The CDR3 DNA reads TGCGCCAGCAGCTCTGCCGGCGGACTAGCGGGGGGGCGATTATACGGTGAGCAGTTCTTC.

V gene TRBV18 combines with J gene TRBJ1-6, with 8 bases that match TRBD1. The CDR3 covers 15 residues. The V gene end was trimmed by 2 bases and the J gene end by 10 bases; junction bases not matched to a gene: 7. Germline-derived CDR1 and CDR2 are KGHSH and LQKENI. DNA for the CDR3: TGTGCCAGCTCACCAGCCCAGGGGGCCCAATCACCCCTCCACTTT. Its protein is CASSPAQGAQSPLHF.

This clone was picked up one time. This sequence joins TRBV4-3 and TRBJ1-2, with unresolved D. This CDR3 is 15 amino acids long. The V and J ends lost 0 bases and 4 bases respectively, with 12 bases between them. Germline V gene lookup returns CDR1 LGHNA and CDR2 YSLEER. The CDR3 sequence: CASSQERTGIYGYTF. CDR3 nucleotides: TGCGCCAGCAGCCAAGAACGCACGGGTATCTATGGCTACACCTTC.

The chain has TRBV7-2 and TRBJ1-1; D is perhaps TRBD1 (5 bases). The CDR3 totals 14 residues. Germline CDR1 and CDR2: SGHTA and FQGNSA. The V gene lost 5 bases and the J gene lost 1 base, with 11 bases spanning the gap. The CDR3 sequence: CASSRGLKNTEAFF. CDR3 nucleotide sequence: TGTGCCAGCAGCAGGGGACTGAAGAACACTGAAGCTTTCTTT.

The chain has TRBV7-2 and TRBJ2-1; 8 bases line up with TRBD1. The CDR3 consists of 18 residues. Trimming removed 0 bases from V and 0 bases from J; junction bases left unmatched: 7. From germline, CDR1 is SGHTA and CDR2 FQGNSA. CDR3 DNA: TGTGCCAGCAGCTTAGCCCGGGACAGGTTGAGCTCCTACAATGAGCAGTTCTTC. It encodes CASSLARDRLSSYNEQFF. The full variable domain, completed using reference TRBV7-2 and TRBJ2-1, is GAGVSQSPSNKVTEKGKDVELRCDPISGHTALYWYRQSLGQGLEFLIYFQGNSAPDKSGLPSDRFSAERTGGSVSTLTIQRTQQEDSAVYLCASSLARDRLSSYNEQFFGPGTRLTVL.

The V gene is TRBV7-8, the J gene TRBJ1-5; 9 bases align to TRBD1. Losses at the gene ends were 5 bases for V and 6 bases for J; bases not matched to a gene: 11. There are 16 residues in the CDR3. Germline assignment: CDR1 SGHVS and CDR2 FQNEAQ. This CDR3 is CASSTRGDRAGQPQHF. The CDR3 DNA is TGTGCCAGCAGCACCCGGGGGGACAGGGCGGGTCAGCCCCAGCATTTT.

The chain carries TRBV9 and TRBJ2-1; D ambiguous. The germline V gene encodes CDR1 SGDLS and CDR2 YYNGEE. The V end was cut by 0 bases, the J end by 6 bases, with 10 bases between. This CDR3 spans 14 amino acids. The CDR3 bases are TGTGCCAGCAGCGTAGGAACGCAGGCCAATGAGCAGTTCTTC. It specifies CASSVGTQANEQFF. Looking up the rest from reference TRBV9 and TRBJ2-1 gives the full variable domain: DSGVTQTPKHLITATGQRVTLRCSPRSGDLSVYWYQQSLDQGLQFLIQYYNGEERAKGNILERFSAQQFPDLHSELNLSSLELGDSALYFCASSVGTQANEQFFGPGTRLTVL.

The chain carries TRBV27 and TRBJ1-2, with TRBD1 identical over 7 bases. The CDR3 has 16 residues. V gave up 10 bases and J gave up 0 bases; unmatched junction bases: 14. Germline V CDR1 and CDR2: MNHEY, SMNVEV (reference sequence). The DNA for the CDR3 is TGTGCCACCCATCCTTCGTCGGGACAGTCTAACTATGGCTACACCTTC. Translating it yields CATHPSSGQSNYGYTF.

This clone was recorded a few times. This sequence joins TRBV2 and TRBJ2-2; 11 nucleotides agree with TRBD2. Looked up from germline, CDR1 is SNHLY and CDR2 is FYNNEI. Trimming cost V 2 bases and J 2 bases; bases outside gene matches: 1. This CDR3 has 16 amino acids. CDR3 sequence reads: CASSETSGSNTGELFF. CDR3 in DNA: TGTGCCAGCAGTGAAACTAGCGGGAGTAACACCGGGGAGCTGTTTTTT. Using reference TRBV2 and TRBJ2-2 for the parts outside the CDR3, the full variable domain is EPEVTQTPSHQVTQMGQEVILRCVPISNHLYFYWYRQILGQKVEFLVSFYNNEISEKSEIFDDQFSVERPDGSNFTLKIRSTKLEDSAMYFCASSETSGSNTGELFFGEGSRLTVL.

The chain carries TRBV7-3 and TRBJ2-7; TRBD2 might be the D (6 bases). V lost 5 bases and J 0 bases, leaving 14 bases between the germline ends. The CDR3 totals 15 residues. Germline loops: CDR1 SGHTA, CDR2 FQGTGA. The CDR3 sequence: CASSNEPGGSYEQYF. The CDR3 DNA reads TGTGCCAGCAGCAACGAGCCCGGGGGCTCCTACGAGCAGTACTTC.

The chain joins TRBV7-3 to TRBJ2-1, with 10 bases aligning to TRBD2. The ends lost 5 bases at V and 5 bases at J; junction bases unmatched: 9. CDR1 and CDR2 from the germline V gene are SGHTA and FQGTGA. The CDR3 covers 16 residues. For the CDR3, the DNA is TGTGCCAGCAGCCTCTACTTAGCGGGAGGCAACAATGAGCAGTTCTTC. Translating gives CASSLYLAGGNNEQFF.

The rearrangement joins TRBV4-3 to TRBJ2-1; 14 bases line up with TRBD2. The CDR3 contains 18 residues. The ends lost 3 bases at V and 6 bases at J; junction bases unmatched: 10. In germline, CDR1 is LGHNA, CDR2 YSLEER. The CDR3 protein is CASSQEGLAGAISNEQFF. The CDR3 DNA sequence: TGCGCCAGCAGCCAGGAGGGACTAGCGGGAGCCATTTCCAATGAGCAGTTCTTC.

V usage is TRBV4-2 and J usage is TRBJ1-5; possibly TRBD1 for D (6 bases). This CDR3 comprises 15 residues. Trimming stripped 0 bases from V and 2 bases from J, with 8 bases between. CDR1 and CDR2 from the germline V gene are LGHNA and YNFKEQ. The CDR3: CASSQDAGGNQPQHF. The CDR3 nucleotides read TGTGCCAGCAGCCAAGATGCAGGGGGCAATCAGCCCCAGCATTTT.

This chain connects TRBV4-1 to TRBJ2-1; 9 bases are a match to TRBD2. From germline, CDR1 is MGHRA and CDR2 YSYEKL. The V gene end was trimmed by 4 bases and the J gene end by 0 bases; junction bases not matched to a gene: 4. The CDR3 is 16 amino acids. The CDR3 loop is CASSPLAGSSYNEQFF. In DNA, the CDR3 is TGCGCCAGCAGCCCCCTAGCGGGGAGCTCCTACAATGAGCAGTTCTTC.

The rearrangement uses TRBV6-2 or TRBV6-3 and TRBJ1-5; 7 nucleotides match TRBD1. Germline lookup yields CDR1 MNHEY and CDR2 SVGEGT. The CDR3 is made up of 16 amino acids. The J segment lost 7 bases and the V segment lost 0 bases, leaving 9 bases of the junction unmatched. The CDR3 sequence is CASSYSAGGWDQPQHF. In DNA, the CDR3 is TGTGCCAGCAGTTACTCTGCAGGGGGATGGGACCAGCCCCAGCATTTT.

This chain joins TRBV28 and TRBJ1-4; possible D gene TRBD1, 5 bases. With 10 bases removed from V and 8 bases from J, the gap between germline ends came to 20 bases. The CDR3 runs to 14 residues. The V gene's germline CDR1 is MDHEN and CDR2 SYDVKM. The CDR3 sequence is CATDQGPPGEKLFF. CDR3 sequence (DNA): TGTGCCACCGACCAGGGCCCACCCGGAGAAAAACTGTTTTTT.

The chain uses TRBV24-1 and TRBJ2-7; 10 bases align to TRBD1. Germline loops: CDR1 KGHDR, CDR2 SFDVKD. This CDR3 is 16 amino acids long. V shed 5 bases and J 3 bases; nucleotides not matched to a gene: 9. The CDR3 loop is CATSGRGTGDIYEQYF. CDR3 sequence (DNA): TGTGCCACCAGTGGAAGGGGGACAGGGGATATCTACGAGCAGTACTTC.

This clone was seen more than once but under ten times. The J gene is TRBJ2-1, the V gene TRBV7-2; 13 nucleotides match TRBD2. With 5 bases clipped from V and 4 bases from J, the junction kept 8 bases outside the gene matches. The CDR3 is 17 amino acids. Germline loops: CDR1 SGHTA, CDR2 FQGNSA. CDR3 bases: TGTGCCAGCAGCCCCTTCCAACTAGCGGGGGGGTACAATGAGCAGTTCTTC. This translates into CASSPFQLAGGYNEQFF.

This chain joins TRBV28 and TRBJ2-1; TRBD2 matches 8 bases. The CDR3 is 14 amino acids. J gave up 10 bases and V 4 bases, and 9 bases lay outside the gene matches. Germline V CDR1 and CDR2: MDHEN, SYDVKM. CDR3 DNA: TGTGCCAGCAGTTCAACACCCATAGCGGGGGAGCAGTTCTTC. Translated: CASSSTPIAGEQFF. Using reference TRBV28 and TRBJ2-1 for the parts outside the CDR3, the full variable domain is DVKVTQSSRYLVKRTGEKVFLECVQDMDHENMFWYRQDPGLGLRLIYFSYDVKMKEKGDIPEGYSVSREKKERFSLILESASTNQTSMYLCASSSTPIAGEQFFGPGTRLTVL.

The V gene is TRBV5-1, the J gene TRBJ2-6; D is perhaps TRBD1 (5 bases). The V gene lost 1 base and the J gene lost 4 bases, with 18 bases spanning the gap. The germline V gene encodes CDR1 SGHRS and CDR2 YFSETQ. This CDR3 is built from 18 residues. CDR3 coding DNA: TGCGCCAGCAGCTTGTTTTTGGGCAGGGCTTACGGGGCCAACGTCCTGACTTTC. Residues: CASSLFLGRAYGANVLTF.

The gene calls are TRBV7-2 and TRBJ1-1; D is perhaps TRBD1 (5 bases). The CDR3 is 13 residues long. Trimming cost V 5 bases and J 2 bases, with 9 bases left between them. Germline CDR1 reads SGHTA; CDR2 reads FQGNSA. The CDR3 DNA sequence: TGTGCCAGCAGCCTAGACAGTAACACTGAAGCTTTCTTT. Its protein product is CASSLDSNTEAFF.

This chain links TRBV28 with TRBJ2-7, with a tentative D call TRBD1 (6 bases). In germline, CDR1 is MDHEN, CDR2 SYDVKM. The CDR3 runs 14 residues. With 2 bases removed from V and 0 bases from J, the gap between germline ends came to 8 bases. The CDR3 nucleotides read TGTGCCAGCAGTTTACAGGGGCGCTCCTACGAGCAGTACTTC. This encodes CASSLQGRSYEQYF.

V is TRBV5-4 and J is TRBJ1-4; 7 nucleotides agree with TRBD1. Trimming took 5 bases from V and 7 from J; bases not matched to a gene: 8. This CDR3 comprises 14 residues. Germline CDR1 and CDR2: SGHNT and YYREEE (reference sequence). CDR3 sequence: CASSSRDSVEKLFF. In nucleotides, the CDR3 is TGTGCCAGCAGTTCTCGGGACAGCGTTGAAAAACTGTTTTTT. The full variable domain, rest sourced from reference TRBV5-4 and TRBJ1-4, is ETGVTQSPTHLIKTRGQQVTLRCSSQSGHNTVSWYQQALGQGPQFIFQYYREEENGRGNFPPRFSGLQFPNYSSELNVNALELDDSALYLCASSSRDSVEKLFFGSGTQLSVL.